What follows describes a single TCR beta chain. The source of the sample is a study of blood T cell repertoires in COVID-19. The CDR3 is 15 residues long. The V end lost 2 bases, the J end lost 0 bases, and 11 bases lay between the germline ends. Germline loops: CDR1 SGHTS, CDR2 YDEGEE. In the original analysis: For nucleated cells, counts were estimated from reference gene primer amplification. The repertoire was sequenced with immunoSEQ multiplex PCR; TCRdb's copy has only in-frame clones and lacks some. V and J calls and clone size are those listed in that table; D and trimming were worked out from the DNA. The profile covers approximately 450,000 clones, with around 89% appearing a single time and about 4.5% taken by the ten largest.

The genes are TRBV5-8 and TRBJ1-2; D unclear. The sequence was collected from a woman aged 30 to 39 with acute or convalescent COVID-19. The sequencing input was peripheral blood. The CDR3 region has the DNA TGTGCCAGCAGCTTTTTCCGCGTTACTAACTATGGCTACACCTTC. Residues: CASSFFRVTNYGYTF.